This TCR beta chain was recorded in a study of response to subunit inactivated influenza vaccine. The J segment lost 3 bases and the V segment lost 3 bases, leaving 4 bases of the junction unmatched. The CDR3 has 14 amino acids. Germline CDR1 and CDR2: LGHNA and YSLEER. TCRdb used MiXCR to reprocess the RT-PCR reads, holding one entry per CDR3 protein. The table has hundreds of thousands of distinct CDR3 sequences, about a tenth seen once. The sequence was collected from a man aged 50 to 60 who received an inactivated influenza vaccine. This chain links TRBV4-3 with TRBJ1-1; TRBD1 aligns across 7 bases. Specimen: PBMCs from blood, collected about 40 days after vaccination. The CDR3 protein is CASSHGRGYTEAFF. The CDR3 bases are TGCGCCAGCAGCCACGGCAGGGGGTACACTGAAGCTTTCTTT.